This T cell receptor (beta chain) was recovered during a study of cytomegalovirus exposure and HLA in healthy donors. Study at large: The Caucasian-associated ancestry cluster held 65% to 90% of a few hundred genotyped donors. Whole-study results and caveats: Cytomegalovirus association was assigned to about 150 TCR beta chains. At a 0.05 false discovery rate, a later analysis found some 18,000 TCR beta sequences to be associated with HLA alleles. Analyzed later, most CMV-associated TCR beta chains appeared HLA-restricted.

This clone was seen only a few times. Antigen specificity is unknown. PCR used 60 Vbeta primers and 13 Jbeta primers. Sequencing used immunoSEQ multiplex PCR; TCRdb keeps in-frame clones, though not all of them. The sample has roughly 180,000 clones, 75% to 80% seen once. The CDR3 is 13 amino acids. Trimming stripped 3 bases from V and 3 bases from J, with 9 bases between. Germline loops: CDR1 SGHAT, CDR2 FQDESV (reference sequence). The sample consisted of PBMCs. The rearrangement joins TRBV11-1 to TRBJ2-7, with D possibly being TRBD1 (5 bases). The clonotype was recovered from a female donor in good health and CMV-seronegative. The CDR3, as DNA: TGTGCCAGCAGCTTGTCCAGGGACTACGAGCAGTACTTC. Translation: CASSLSRDYEQYF.